This entry lists 12 T cell receptor beta chains sequenced from one sample in a study of glioma-infiltrating T cells after dendritic cell vaccination. Some clones are missing from TCRdb's copy, which holds only in-frame ones; the method was immunoSEQ multiplex PCR. The data hold roughly 85,000 clones, with 85% observed a single time. Indicated time point: after dendritic cell vaccination, including at tumor progression/relapse. The sample in question was blood, obtained after dendritic cell vaccination. These receptors originate from a human donor with glioblastoma.

This clone was detected only once. The chain couples TRBV10-3 to TRBJ1-1; D uncertain. This CDR3 comprises 13 residues. Germline CDR1 reads ENHRY; CDR2 reads SYGVKD. Trimming removed 3 bases from V and 6 bases from J, with 11 bases in between. The CDR3 DNA reads as TGTGCCATCAGTGACCTAAGTCCCCCTGAAGCTTTCTTT. This sequence encodes CAISDLSPPEAFF.

In its sample, this clone is medium-sized. The chain carries TRBV7-6 and TRBJ1-1, with TRBD1 matching 11 bases. The CDR3 covers 15 residues. Germline V gene data show CDR1 as SGHVS and CDR2 as FNYEAQ. V lost 5 bases, J lost 5 bases, and 7 bases stayed unmatched. The CDR3: CASSQEDRGPTEAFF. The CDR3 DNA reads TGTGCCAGCAGCCAAGAGGACAGGGGGCCTACTGAAGCTTTCTTT.

This clone has just one count. This sequence joins TRBV4-3 and TRBJ2-7; 7 bases agree with TRBD2. Trimming at V came to 3 bases and at J to 4 bases, leaving 9 bases not matched to a gene. The germline gives CDR1 LGHNA, CDR2 YSLEER. CDR3 length: 15 residues. The CDR3 DNA sequence: TGCGCCAGCAGCCACGAGAGGGAGGGAGGGTACGAGCAGTACTTC. It codes for CASSHEREGGYEQYF.

This clone came up once. The chain couples TRBV27 to TRBJ2-2, with 7 bases aligning to TRBD1. The CDR3 has 15 residues. J gave up 4 bases and V 6 bases, and 8 bases lay outside the gene matches. The germline CDR1 and CDR2 sequences are MNHEY and SMNVEV (reference sequence). The CDR3 nucleotides read TGTGCCAGCAGGACACAGGGGAGAGGCACCGGGGAGCTGTTTTTT. Its translation is CASRTQGRGTGELFF.

This chain joins TRBV7-9 and TRBJ1-2; TRBD1 agrees at 8 bases. Germline lookup yields CDR1 SEHNR and CDR2 FQNEAQ (reference sequence). Trimming took 5 bases from V and 7 from J; bases not matched to a gene: 9. The CDR3 contains 14 residues. The CDR3: CASSAPTGVGGYTF. In DNA form, the CDR3 reads TGTGCCAGCAGCGCGCCGACAGGGGTTGGTGGCTACACCTTC.

The rearrangement joins TRBV9 to TRBJ2-3; D might be TRBD2 (7 bases). V was shortened by 0 bases and J by 8 bases, with 16 bases between the two germline ends. Germline CDR1 and CDR2: SGDLS and YYNGEE. The CDR3 has 15 residues. For the CDR3, the DNA is TGTGCCAGCAGCGTAGAGGGGGGGCCGGGTCGTACGCAGTATTTT. Translation: CASSVEGGPGRTQYF.

The chain is built from TRBV5-4 and TRBJ1-1, with D possibly matching TRBD1 (5 bases). V was pared by 4 bases and J by 0 bases, with 13 bases between. CDR3 length equals 15 residues. Germline CDR1 SGHNT, CDR2 YYREEE (reference sequence). The CDR3 region is CASSPGGTLNTEAFF. The CDR3 DNA reads TGTGCCAGCAGCCCCGGGGGGACCCTGAACACTGAAGCTTTCTTT.

The sample holds a few counts of this clone. J is TRBJ2-5 and V is TRBV7-6; 10 nucleotides line up with TRBD2. This CDR3 is built from 16 residues. The junction had 6 bases not matched to a gene; V was cut back by 1 base and J by 4 bases. Per the germline V gene, CDR1 is SGHVS and CDR2 is FNYEAQ. The CDR3, as DNA: TGTGCCAGCAGCTTAGTAGGAGCGGGGGGGGGAGAGACCCAGTACTTC. Translation gives CASSLVGAGGGETQYF.

V usage is TRBV9 and J usage is TRBJ2-3, with D unclear. Germline V gene sequence: CDR1 SGDLS, CDR2 YYNGEE. CDR3 size: 15 residues. V was pared by 0 bases and J by 2 bases, with 10 bases between. The CDR3 here is CASSVGVRFTDTQYF. The CDR3 DNA follows: TGTGCCAGCAGCGTAGGCGTCAGGTTCACAGATACGCAGTATTTT. Full variable domain (outside the CDR3, taken from reference TRBV9 and TRBJ2-3): DSGVTQTPKHLITATGQRVTLRCSPRSGDLSVYWYQQSLDQGLQFLIQYYNGEERAKGNILERFSAQQFPDLHSELNLSSLELGDSALYFCASSVGVRFTDTQYFGPGTRLTVL.

V and J are TRBV7-3 and TRBJ1-2; 7 bases map to TRBD1. Germline V gene lookup returns CDR1 SGHTA and CDR2 FQGTGA. The CDR3 runs to 18 residues. V dropped 3 bases and J dropped 8; count of bases not matched to a gene: 21. Here the CDR3 DNA reads TGTGCCAGCAGCTTCCAAGCTGACCGGGACAGCAGTTTGTCGGGCTACACCTTC. Translating gives CASSFQADRDSSLSGYTF.

The genes are TRBV7-2 and TRBJ2-3, with 9 bases lining up with TRBD1. The CDR3 runs to 15 residues. With V trimmed by 6 bases and J by 0 bases, 4 bases remained unmatched. The V gene's germline CDR1 is SGHTA and CDR2 FQGNSA. The CDR3 DNA follows: TGTGCCAGCAGTTGGACAGGGGTGAGCACAGATACGCAGTATTTT. Translation: CASSWTGVSTDTQYF. Full variable domain (outside the CDR3, taken from reference TRBV7-2 and TRBJ2-3): GAGVSQSPSNKVTEKGKDVELRCDPISGHTALYWYRQSLGQGLEFLIYFQGNSAPDKSGLPSDRFSAERTGGSVSTLTIQRTQQEDSAVYLCASSWTGVSTDTQYFGPGTRLTVL.

V is TRBV18 and J is TRBJ2-7; the match to TRBD2 covers 7 bases. V trimming: 1 base; J trimming: 1 base; junction bases outside the gene matches: 4. Germline V gene sequence: CDR1 KGHSH, CDR2 LQKENI. CDR3 length: 15 amino acids. For the CDR3, the DNA is TGTGCCAGCTCACCACGGTGGGAGGGTTCCTACGAGCAGTACTTC. Its translation: CASSPRWEGSYEQYF.